The rows below give T cell receptor beta chains drawn from one sample of a study of blood T cell repertoires in COVID-19. Profiled with immunoSEQ multiplex PCR; TCRdb holds only in-frame clones, not every one. The repertoire holds roughly 260,000 clones, with around 85% as singletons. The sequenced sample was PBMCs or T cells enriched from blood (not recorded which). These receptors were collected from a woman aged 45-59 years who had recovered from COVID-19. Each CDR3 is given with its conserved first and last residue. D genes are given only for firm matches. Clone size is not always given. Where it is, it says once, few, many or a class for expanded clones.

V gene,clone size,J gene,D gene,CDR3 protein,CDR3 DNA
TRBV5-6,NA,TRBJ2-1,NA,CASSFSRNEQFF,TGTGCCAGCAGCTTTTCGCGCAATGAGCAGTTCTTC
TRBV7-7,NA,TRBJ2-3,NA,CASSLMGGLTDTQYF,TGTGCTAGCAGCTTAATGGGGGGGCTTACGGATACGCAGTATTTT
TRBV3-1/TRBV3-2,NA,TRBJ1-1,NA,CASSLFMNTEAFF,TGTGCCAGCAGCCTTTTCATGAACACTGAAGCTTTCTTT
TRBV28,NA,TRBJ2-7,TRBD2,CASTPQVGRGDF,TGTGCCAGCACCCCTCAGGTGGGCCGGGGGGACTTC
TRBV7-9,few,TRBJ2-7,TRBD1,CASSSPDRVSEQYF,TGTGCCAGCAGCTCCCCGGACAGGGTCAGCGAGCAGTACTTC
TRBV28,NA,TRBJ2-7,TRBD2,CASIEGLAGVGEQYF,TGTGCCAGCATCGAAGGACTAGCGGGAGTAGGGGAGCAGTACTTC
TRBV2,NA,TRBJ2-7,NA,CASSYTLAPEQYF,TGTGCCAGCAGCTATACCCTCGCCCCCGAGCAGTACTTC
TRBV10-3,NA,TRBJ1-1,NA,CAISGGPSLGDEAFF,TGTGCCATCAGTGGAGGGCCATCTTTGGGAGATGAAGCTTTCTTT
TRBV27,NA,TRBJ2-1,TRBD2,CASSTSSGTYNEQFF,TGTGCCAGCTCAACCTCTAGCGGAACTTACAATGAGCAGTTCTTC
TRBV29-1,NA,TRBJ1-4,NA,CSVGRAANEKLFF,TGCAGCGTTGGGAGGGCAGCTAATGAAAAACTGTTTTTT
TRBV28,NA,TRBJ2-7,TRBD1,CASSMTGHSYEQYF,TGTGCCAGCAGTATGACAGGGCACTCCTACGAGCAGTACTTC
TRBV11-2,NA,TRBJ2-1,NA,CASHRANEQFF,TGTGCCAGCCACCGAGCTAATGAGCAGTTCTTC
TRBV7-2,NA,TRBJ2-1,TRBD2,CASSLAGGPFNEQFF,TGTGCCAGCAGCTTGGCGGGAGGGCCTTTCAATGAGCAGTTCTTC